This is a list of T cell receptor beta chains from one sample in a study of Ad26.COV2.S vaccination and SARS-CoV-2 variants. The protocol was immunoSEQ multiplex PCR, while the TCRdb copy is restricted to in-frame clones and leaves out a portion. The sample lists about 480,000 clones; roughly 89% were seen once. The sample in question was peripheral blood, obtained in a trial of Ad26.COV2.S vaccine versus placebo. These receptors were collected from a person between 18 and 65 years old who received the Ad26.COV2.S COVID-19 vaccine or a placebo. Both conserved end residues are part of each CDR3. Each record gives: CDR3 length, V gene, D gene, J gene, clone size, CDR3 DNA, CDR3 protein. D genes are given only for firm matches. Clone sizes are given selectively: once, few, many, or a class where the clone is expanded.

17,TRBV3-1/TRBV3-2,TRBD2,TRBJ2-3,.,TGTGCCAGCAGCCAATGGCGGGAGGGATCGGGCGCAGATACGCAGTATTTT,CASSQWREGSGADTQYF
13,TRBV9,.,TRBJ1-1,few,TGTGCCAGCAGCGCCGGACCTAGGGATGAAGCTTTCTTT,CASSAGPRDEAFF
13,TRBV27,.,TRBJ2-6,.,TGTGCCAGCAGGGGGGAGGGGGCCAACGTCCTGACTTTC,CASRGEGANVLTF
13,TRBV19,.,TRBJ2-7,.,TGTGCCAGTAGGAACCGGGACCCTTCGGAGCAGTACTTC,CASRNRDPSEQYF
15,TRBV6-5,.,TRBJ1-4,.,TGTGCCAGCAGTCAAACATCAGGGGATGATGAAAAACTGTTTTTT,CASSQTSGDDEKLFF
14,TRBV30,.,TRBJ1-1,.,TGTGCCTGGAGTATCGGCAGGGTGAACACTGAAGCTTTCTTT,CAWSIGRVNTEAFF
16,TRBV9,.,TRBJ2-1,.,TGTGCCAGCAGCGCCCGGTCGGGTATCACCTACAATGAGCAGTTCTTC,CASSARSGITYNEQFF
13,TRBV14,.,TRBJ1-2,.,TGTGCCAGCAGCTTCTCCCCTGGCTATGGCTACACCTTC,CASSFSPGYGYTF
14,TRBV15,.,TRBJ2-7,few,TGTGCCACCAGCAGAGAGGGAGAAACCCACGAGCAGTACTTC,CATSREGETHEQYF
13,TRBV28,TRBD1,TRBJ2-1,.,TGTGCCAGCACCTCAGACAGGGCCAATGAGCAGTTCTTC,CASTSDRANEQFF
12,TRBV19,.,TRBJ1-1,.,TGTGCCAGTAGTATCCCAGGGCGTGGAGCTTTCTTT,CASSIPGRGAFF
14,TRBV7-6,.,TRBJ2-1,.,TGTGCCAGCAGCTTCCGAGGATCCTACAATGAGCAGTTCTTC,CASSFRGSYNEQFF
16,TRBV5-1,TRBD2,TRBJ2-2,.,TGCGCCAGCAGCTTAGAAGGAGCGGGAGGCACCGGGGAGCTGTTTTTT,CASSLEGAGGTGELFF
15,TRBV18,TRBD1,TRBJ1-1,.,TGTGCCAGCTCACCACGAGGGGACAGGGGGACTGAAGCTTTCTTT,CASSPRGDRGTEAFF
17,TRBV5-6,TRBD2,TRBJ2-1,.,TGTGCCAGCAGCTTGGGCAGAGGACTAGCGGGAGTGGATGAGCAGTTCTTC,CASSLGRGLAGVDEQFF
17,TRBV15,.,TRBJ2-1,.,TGTGCCACCAGTGATTCTTCTTTCTACCGATGGGGGAATGAGCAGTTCTTC,CATSDSSFYRWGNEQFF
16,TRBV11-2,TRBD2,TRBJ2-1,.,TGTGCCAGCAGCTTAGACCGGCGGGAGCGCCCAAATGAGCAGTTCTTC,CASSLDRRERPNEQFF
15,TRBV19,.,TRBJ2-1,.,TGTGCCAGTAGTATGACTAGTGTCTCAGTAAATGAGCAGTTCTTC,CASSMTSVSVNEQFF
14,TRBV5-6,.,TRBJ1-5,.,TGTGCCAGCAGCTCCGGGACGCGAAGCGGGCCCCAGCATTTT,CASSSGTRSGPQHF
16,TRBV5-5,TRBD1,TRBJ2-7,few,TGTGCCAGCAGCTTGGGGGACAGGGGGAAACCCTACGAGCAGTACTTC,CASSLGDRGKPYEQYF
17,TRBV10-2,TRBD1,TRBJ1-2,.,TGCGCCAGCAGTGAATTTTTTCGGGGGACAGGCCCCTATGGCTACACCTTC,CASSEFFRGTGPYGYTF
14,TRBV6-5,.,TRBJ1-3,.,TGTGCCAGCAGGGGAAGGGCCGTCGGGAACACCATATATTTT,CASRGRAVGNTIYF